This is a list of T cell receptor beta chains from one sample in a study of beta chain features in type 1 diabetes. The table came from immunoSEQ multiplex PCR; TCRdb's copy has only in-frame clones and leaves some out. The table records around 340,000 clones, roughly a fifth of them present only once. Sequencing was done on a sample of naive CD4+ T cells from blood. The receptors derive from a woman aged 18-30 years in good health. The conserved cysteine and the conserved F or W are not part of the CDR3 here.

v_gene	j_gene	CDR3aa
TRBV9	TRBJ2-1	ASSVEGRGGYNEQF
TRBV4-1	TRBJ2-7	ASSPTGGSSYEQY
TRBV30	TRBJ2-2	AGGGGSGRTGELF
TRBV7-2	TRBJ2-3	ASSLRPFGLLTDTQY
TRBV7-2	TRBJ2-3	ASSLYTDTQY
TRBV4-3	TRBJ2-3	ASSQGQVPTDTQY
TRBV9	TRBJ2-6	ASSVGGPGANVLT
TRBV5-1	TRBJ2-1	ASSLVGESYNEQF
TRBV30	TRBJ1-1	AWSVQIGGMAF
TRBV19	TRBJ2-3	ASTARFTDTQY
TRBV7-2	TRBJ1-1	ASSFVGRTEAF
TRBV5-1	TRBJ1-1	ASSSGIGTEAF
TRBV25-1	TRBJ2-3	ASSPGGGPTDTQY
TRBV5-1	TRBJ1-2	ASSPPIIIRDRADGYT
TRBV9	TRBJ2-2	ATSEGGSLNTGELF
TRBV7-9	TRBJ2-7	ASRATSGGNEQY
TRBV4-1	TRBJ2-2	ASSRAGSQGGTGELF